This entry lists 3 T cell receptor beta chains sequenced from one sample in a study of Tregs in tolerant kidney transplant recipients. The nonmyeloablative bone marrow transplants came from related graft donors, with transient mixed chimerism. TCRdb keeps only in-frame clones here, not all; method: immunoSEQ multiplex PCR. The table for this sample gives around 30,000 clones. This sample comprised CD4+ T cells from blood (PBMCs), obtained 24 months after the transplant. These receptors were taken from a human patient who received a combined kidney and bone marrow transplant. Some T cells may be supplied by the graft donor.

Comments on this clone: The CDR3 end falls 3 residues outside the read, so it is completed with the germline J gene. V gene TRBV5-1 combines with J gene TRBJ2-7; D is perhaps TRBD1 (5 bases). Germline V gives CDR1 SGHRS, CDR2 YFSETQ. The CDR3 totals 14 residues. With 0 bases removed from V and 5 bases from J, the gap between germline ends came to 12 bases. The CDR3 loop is CASSLGGTSNEQYF. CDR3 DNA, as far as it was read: TGCGCCAGCAGCTTGGGGGGCACCTCGAACGAG.

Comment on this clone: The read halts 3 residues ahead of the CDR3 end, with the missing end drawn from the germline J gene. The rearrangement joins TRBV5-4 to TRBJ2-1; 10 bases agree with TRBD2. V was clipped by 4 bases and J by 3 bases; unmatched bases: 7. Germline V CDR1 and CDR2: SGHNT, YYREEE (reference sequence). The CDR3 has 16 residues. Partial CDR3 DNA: TGTGCCAGCAGCAGCGAGCGGGAGGGCCGCTACAATGAG. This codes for CASSSEREGRYNE. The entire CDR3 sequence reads CASSSEREGRYNEQFF.

The CDR3 bases that were read are TGTGCCAGCAGTGGCCTAGCGGTTCGCACAGATACG. It specifies CASSGLAVRTDT. Given in full, the CDR3 is CASSGLAVRTDTQYF. The rearrangement links TRBV2 to TRBJ2-3, with 7 bases aligning to TRBD2. The read halts 3 residues ahead of the CDR3 end, with the missing end drawn from the germline J gene. The CDR3 totals 15 residues. The germline gives CDR1 SNHLY, CDR2 FYNNEI. Unmatched junction bases numbered 5, after V lost 4 bases and J lost 1 base.